This T cell receptor beta chain was documented in a study of cytomegalovirus exposure and HLA in healthy donors. Study results and caveats: V segments that were indistinguishable, TRBV6-2 and TRBV6-3 among them, were omitted from analysis. DRB1 showed the most TCR associations and HLA-C the fewest in a later analysis, as rates varied by HLA locus. As immune exposure information, only CMV serostatus was available.

As regards this clone: Its antigen is unknown.

The CDR3 is 15 residues long. V lost 2 bases and J lost 5, with 15 bases in between. Germline CDR1 reads MGHRA; CDR2 reads YSYEKL. Use of 60 Vbeta and 13 Jbeta primers characterized the PCR. TCRdb's table, derived via immunoSEQ multiplex PCR, lists solely in-frame clones and lacks some. In total, the table holds approximately 170,000 clones. Sequenced input: PBMCs. The TCR was taken from a woman aged 18-30 years in good health and CMV-seropositive. This rearrangement joins TRBV4-1 to TRBJ1-2; perhaps TRBD1 as D (6 bases). The CDR3 loop is CASSQTPRGGYGYTF. The CDR3 DNA reads as TGCGCCAGCAGCCAAACCCCAAGGGGGGGGTATGGCTACACCTTC.